This paragraph covers one T cell receptor beta chain sequence. Its antigen is unidentified. The source of the sample is a study of cytomegalovirus exposure and HLA in healthy donors. Across the whole study: Researchers found that approximately 80% of almost 400 genotyped donors fell within the Caucasian-associated ancestry cluster.

The CDR3 length is 14 residues. V was cut by 0 bases and J by 5 bases, with 10 bases left in between. CDR1 SGHTA and CDR2 FQGNSA come from the germline V gene. PCR involved 60 Vbeta and 13 Jbeta primers. Clones were read by immunoSEQ multiplex PCR, and TCRdb kept only the in-frame ones, dropping some. Counted here are about 130,000 clones, approximately 78% occurring once; the ten biggest clones make up 1.3% to 1.5%. General study points: It was assumed in the presence/absence analyses that sequencing depth was roughly uniform across donors. Some highly shared sequence variants likely arose as a pipeline artifact.

All donors participated as healthy donors of bone marrow. The clonotype originates from a female donor in good health and CMV-seronegative. This chain joins TRBV7-2 and TRBJ2-5; TRBD2 might be the D (5 bases). Material: PBMCs. This CDR3 is CASSLAGVGETQYF. The CDR3 coding sequence is TGTGCCAGCAGCTTAGCGGGAGTGGGGGAGACCCAGTACTTC.